This T cell receptor beta chain appears in the sequencing data of a study of graft-versus-host responses after intestinal transplantation (TCRdb year 2021). About the study as a whole: The transplants that recipients received were multivisceral, liver-intestinal, or isolated intestinal. After intestinal transplantation, graft-versus-host and host-versus-graft alloreactive T cell clones in the graft, circulation and bone marrow were tracked using bulk TCR-beta CDR3 sequencing. To identify alloreactive clones, pre-transplant mixed lymphocyte reaction products were sequenced and compared with unstimulated pre-transplant donor and recipient T cells. Rather than being sequenced by the commercial service, samples from a few later patients were sequenced in-house on an Illumina MiSeq and processed with MiXCR. All recipients received anti-thymocyte globulin induction followed by maintenance tacrolimus and steroids for approximately 3 years. The cohort enrolled about two dozen intestinal transplant recipients including one retransplant, and 3 patients lacking pretransplant specimens were excluded. A peak of at least 4% donor T cells among recipient peripheral blood mononuclear cells was the definition used for donor T cell macrochimerism. Beyond this particular receptor, the publication reports: Early after transplant, peak levels of circulating GvH clones were associated with declines in HvG clones. GvH clones were detected in recipient bone marrow, and some appeared earlier in ileal mucosa or blood, consistent with an intestinal mucosal origin. The conclusions were limited by the relatively low number and heterogeneity of the intestinal transplant patients. In the allografts of patients with donor T cell macrochimerism, GvH to HvG T cell clonal ratios were high.

Trimmed from V: 5 bases; trimmed from J: 2 bases; junction bases lacking a gene match: 6. CDR1 and CDR2 are drawn from the germline V gene: SQVTM, ANQGSEA. From its cysteine to its phenylalanine, the CDR3 spans 14 amino acids. The retained sequence is limited to the CDR3, 42 bases, with the frame set at the first base. Reading the label with the study, this specimen's time point is: cells obtained before transplantation from donor or recipient. CD3+CD4+ and CD3+CD8+ populations were FACS-sorted from unstimulated pre-transplant donor and recipient cells taken from spleen or lymph nodes. Receptor libraries were prepared by the immunoSEQ multiplex PCR assay. For most patients, genomic DNA was isolated with the Qiagen DNeasy Blood and Tissue Kit and shipped frozen to Adaptive Biotechnologies for TCR sequencing. Adaptive Biotechnologies carried out high-throughput TCR-beta CDR3 sequencing of genomic DNA for most patients. The original methods were these. Adaptive's ImmunoSEQ software was the source of the TCR sequencing data for roughly 19 patients, while three other patients were processed with MiXCR and VDJtools. To correct CD4 versus CD8 sorting errors, sequences present in both subsets at a frequency ratio below 5:1 were removed. CDR3 nucleotide sequences shared by donor and recipient were removed because the origin of these sequences could not be assigned. At least 2-fold expansion over unstimulated cells and a minimum CFSE-low frequency of 0.002% (template counts) or 0.001% (read counts) were required for clones to be classified as alloreactive. Clones were considered mappable if detected in sequenced pre-transplant spleen, lymph node, or MLR CFSE-low populations of the donor or recipient. Cumulative frequency of alloreactive clones was calculated as a percentage of all sequences weighted by copy number. Sourced from immuneACCESS, this table was stored by TCRdb with only in-frame sequences that have V and J called. A share of the clones is absent; for the studies checked, an unresolved V gene accounts for under half, and the remainder has no known explanation. The D gene and trimming were derived from the DNA, and the V and J assignments and clone size from that table. A total of about 70,000 clones appear in this sample, about 90% of them only once. The ten largest clones represent approximately 1.4% of the sample.

A word on this clone: Its binding antigen is unknown. No qualities accompany the bases; no much larger clone lies one base away.

Recombination linked TRBV29-1 to TRBJ1-3; 7 central nucleotides agree with TRBD1. This TCR was recovered from a human donor who received an intestinal transplant. Sequencing was performed on unstimulated CD8+ T cells sorted from spleen or lymph node cells, taken before intestinal transplant. The sequenced DNA is TGCAGCGTTCTACCAGGACAGGCTGGAAACACCATATATTTT. Its protein reads: CSVLPGQAGNTIYF.